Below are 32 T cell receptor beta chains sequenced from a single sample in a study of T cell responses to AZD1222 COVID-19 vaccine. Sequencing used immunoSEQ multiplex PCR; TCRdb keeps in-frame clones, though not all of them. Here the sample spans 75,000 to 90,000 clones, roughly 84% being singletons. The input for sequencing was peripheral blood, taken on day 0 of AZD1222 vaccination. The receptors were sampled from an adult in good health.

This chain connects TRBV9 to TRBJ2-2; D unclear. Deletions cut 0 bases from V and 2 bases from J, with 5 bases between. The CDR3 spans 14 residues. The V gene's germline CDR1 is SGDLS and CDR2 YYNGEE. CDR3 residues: CASSVGLNTGELFF. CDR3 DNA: TGTGCCAGCAGCGTAGGGCTTAACACCGGGGAGCTGTTTTTT.

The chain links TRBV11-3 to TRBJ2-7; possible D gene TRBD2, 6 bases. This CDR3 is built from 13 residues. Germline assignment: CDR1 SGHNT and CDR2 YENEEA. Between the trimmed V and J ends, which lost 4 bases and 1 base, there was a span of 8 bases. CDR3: CASSSGESYEQYF. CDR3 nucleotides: TGTGCCAGCAGCTCGGGAGAGTCCTACGAGCAGTACTTC.

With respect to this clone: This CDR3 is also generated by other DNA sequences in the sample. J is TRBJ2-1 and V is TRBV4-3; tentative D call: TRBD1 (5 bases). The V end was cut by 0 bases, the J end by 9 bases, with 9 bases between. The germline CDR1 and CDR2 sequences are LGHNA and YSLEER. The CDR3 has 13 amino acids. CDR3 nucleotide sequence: TGCGCCAGCAGCCAAGACAGGGCGACTGAGCAGTTCTTC. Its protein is CASSQDRATEQFF.

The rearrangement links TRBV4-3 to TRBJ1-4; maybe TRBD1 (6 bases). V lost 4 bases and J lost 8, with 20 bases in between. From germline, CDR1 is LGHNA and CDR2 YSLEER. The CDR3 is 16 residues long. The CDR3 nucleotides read TGCGCCAGCAGCCCGTATCTGGTGGACAGCAACGAAAAACTGTTTTTT. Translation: CASSPYLVDSNEKLFF.

CDR3 in DNA: TGTGCTGCCGGGAGGGACTATGGCTACACCTTC. Residues: CAAGRDYGYTF. The genes are TRBV11-1 and TRBJ1-2; D is undetermined. CDR1 and CDR2 (germline): SGHAT, FQDESV (reference sequence). CDR3 size: 11 residues.

CDR3 amino acids: CASSSKQNIQPQHF. DNA of the CDR3: TGTGCCAGCAGTTCTAAGCAAAACATCCAGCCCCAGCATTTT. The chain carries TRBV27 and TRBJ1-5; D not resolved. The CDR3 covers 14 residues. The V end lost 4 bases, the J end lost 7 bases, and 14 bases lay between the germline ends. CDR1 is MNHEY, CDR2 SMNVEV, per germline (reference sequence).

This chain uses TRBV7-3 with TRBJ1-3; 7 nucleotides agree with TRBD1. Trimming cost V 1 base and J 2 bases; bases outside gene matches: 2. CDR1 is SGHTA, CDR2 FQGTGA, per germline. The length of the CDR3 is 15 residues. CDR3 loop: CASSLNRGAGNTIYF. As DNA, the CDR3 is TGTGCCAGCAGCTTAAACAGGGGAGCTGGAAACACCATATATTTT.

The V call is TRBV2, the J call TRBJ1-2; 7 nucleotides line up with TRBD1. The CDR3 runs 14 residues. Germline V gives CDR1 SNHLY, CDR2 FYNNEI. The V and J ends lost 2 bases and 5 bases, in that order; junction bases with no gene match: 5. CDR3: CASSESRDSYGYTF. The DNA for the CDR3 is TGTGCCAGCAGTGAATCCCGGGACAGTTATGGCTACACCTTC.

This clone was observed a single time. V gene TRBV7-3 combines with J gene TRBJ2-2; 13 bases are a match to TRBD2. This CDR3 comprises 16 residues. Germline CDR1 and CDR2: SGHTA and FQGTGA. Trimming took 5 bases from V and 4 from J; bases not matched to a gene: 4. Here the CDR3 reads CASSTGLAGVTGELFF. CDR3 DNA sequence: TGTGCCAGCAGCACCGGACTAGCGGGGGTCACCGGGGAGCTGTTTTTT. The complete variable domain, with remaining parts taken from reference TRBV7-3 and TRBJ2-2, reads GAGVSQTPSNKVTEKGKYVELRCDPISGHTALYWYRQSLGQGPEFLIYFQGTGAADDSGLPNDRFFAVRPEGSVSTLKIQRTERGDSAVYLCASSTGLAGVTGELFFGEGSRLTVL.

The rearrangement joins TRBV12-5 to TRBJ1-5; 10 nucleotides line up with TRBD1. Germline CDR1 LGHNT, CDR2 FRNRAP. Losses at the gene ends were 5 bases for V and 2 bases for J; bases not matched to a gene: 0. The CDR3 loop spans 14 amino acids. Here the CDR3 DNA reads TGTGCTAGTGGTGGGACAGGGGGCAATCAGCCCCAGCATTTT. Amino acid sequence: CASGGTGGNQPQHF.

CDR3 residues: CSVKTGTYQETQYF. The CDR3 nucleotides read TGCAGCGTCAAAACCGGGACTTACCAAGAGACCCAGTACTTC. The chain links TRBV29-1 to TRBJ2-5, with D possibly being TRBD2 (6 bases). Trimming cost V 6 bases and J 0 bases, with 14 bases left between them. The CDR3 length is 14 residues. Germline values: CDR1 SQVTM, CDR2 ANQGSEA.

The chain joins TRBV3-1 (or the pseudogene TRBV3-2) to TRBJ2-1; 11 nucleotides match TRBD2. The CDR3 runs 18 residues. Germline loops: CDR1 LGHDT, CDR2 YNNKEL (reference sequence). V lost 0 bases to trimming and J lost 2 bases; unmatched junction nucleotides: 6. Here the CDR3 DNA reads TGTGCCAGCAGCCAAGAATGTCTAGCGGGGGGCCCCTACAATGAGCAGTTCTTC. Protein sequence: CASSQECLAGGPYNEQFF.

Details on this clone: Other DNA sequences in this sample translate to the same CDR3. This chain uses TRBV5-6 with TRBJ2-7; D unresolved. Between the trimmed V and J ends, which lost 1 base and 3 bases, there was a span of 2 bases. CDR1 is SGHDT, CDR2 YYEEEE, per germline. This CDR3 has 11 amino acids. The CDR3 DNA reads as TGTGCCAGCAGCTTGAACTACGAGCAGTACTTC. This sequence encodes CASSLNYEQYF.

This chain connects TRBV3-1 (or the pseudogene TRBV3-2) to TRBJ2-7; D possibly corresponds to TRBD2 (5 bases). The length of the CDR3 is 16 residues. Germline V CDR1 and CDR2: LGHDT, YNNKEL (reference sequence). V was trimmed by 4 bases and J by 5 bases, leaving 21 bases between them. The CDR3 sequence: CASSPIFRTGYNEQYF. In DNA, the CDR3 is TGTGCCAGCAGCCCAATCTTCCGGACGGGATACAACGAGCAGTACTTC.

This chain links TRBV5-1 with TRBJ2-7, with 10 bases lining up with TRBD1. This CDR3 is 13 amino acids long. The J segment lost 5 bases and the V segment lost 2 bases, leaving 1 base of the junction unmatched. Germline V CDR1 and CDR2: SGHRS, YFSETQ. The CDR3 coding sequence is TGCGCCAGCAGCTTAGGACAGGGGGACGAGCAGTACTTC. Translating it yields CASSLGQGDEQYF.

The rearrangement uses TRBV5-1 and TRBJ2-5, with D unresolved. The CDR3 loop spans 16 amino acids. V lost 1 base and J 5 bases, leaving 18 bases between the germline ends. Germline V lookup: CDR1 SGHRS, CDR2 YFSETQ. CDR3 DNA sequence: TGCGCCAGCAGCTTGAGGGTAGCATGGAACGTGGAGACCCAGTACTTC. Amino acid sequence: CASSLRVAWNVETQYF. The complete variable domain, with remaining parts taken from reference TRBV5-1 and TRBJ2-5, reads KAGVTQTPRYLIKTRGQQVTLSCSPISGHRSVSWYQQTPGQGLQFLFEYFSETQRNKGNFPGRFSGRQFSNSRSEMNVSTLELGDSALYLCASSLRVAWNVETQYFGPGTRLLVL.

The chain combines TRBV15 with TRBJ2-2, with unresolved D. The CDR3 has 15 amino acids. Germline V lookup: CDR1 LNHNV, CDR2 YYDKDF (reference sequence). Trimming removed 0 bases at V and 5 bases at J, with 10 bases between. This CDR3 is CATSRDRAETGELFF. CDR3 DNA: TGTGCCACCAGCAGAGATAGGGCAGAAACCGGGGAGCTGTTTTTT.

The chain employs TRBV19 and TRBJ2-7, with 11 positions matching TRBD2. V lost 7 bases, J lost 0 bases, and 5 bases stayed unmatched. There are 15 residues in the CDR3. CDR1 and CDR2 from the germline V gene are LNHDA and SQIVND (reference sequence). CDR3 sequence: CASTLTSGASYEQYF. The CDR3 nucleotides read TGTGCCAGTACCCTGACTAGCGGGGCCTCCTACGAGCAGTACTTC.

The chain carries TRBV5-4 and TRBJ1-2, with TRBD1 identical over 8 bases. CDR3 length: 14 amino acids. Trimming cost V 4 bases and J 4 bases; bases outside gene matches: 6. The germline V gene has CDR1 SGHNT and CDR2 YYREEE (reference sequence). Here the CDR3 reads CASSQDREFYGYTF. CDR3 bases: TGTGCCAGCAGCCAGGACAGGGAGTTCTATGGCTACACCTTC.

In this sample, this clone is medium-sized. The CDR3 reads CASSQDWWRGGAYNEQFF. CDR3 in DNA: TGCGCCAGCAGCCAAGATTGGTGGCGGGGGGGAGCCTACAATGAGCAGTTCTTC. The chain couples TRBV4-1 to TRBJ2-1, with TRBD2 identical over 9 bases. The length of the CDR3 is 18 residues. From germline, CDR1 is MGHRA and CDR2 YSYEKL. With 0 bases clipped from V and 2 bases from J, the junction kept 8 bases outside the gene matches.

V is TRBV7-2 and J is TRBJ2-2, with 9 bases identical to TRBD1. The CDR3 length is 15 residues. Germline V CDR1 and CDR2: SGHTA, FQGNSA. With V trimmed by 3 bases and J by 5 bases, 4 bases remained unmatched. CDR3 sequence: CASSLGGQGTGELFF. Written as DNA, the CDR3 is TGTGCCAGCAGCTTGGGGGGACAGGGAACCGGGGAGCTGTTTTTT.

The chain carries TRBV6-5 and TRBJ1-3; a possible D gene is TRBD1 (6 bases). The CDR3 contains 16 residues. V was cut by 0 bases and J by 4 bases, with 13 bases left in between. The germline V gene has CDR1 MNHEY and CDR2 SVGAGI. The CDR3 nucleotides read TGTGCCAGCAGTTACTCGAAGGGGGGCCCGGGAAACACCATATATTTT. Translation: CASSYSKGGPGNTIYF.

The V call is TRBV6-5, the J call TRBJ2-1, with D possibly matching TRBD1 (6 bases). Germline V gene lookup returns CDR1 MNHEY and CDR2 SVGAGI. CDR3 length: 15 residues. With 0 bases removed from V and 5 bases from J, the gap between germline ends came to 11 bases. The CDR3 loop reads CASSYSRTADNEQFF. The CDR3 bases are TGTGCCAGCAGTTACTCGAGGACAGCGGACAATGAGCAGTTCTTC.

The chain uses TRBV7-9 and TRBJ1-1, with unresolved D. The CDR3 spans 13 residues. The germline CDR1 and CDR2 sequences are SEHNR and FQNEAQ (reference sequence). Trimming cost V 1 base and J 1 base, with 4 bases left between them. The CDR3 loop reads CASSLVRNTEAFF. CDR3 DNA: TGTGCCAGCAGCTTAGTGAGGAACACTGAAGCTTTCTTT.

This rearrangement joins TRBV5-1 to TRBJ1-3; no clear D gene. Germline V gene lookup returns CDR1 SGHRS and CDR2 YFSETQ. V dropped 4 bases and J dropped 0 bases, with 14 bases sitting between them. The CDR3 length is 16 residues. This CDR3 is CASSRAGQSSGNTIYF. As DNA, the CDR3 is TGCGCCAGCAGCCGGGCGGGCCAGTCCTCTGGAAACACCATATATTTT.

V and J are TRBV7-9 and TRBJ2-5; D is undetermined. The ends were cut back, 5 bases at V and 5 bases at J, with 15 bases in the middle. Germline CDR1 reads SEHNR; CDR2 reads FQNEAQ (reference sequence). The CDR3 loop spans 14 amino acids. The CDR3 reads CASSPRPGLETQYF. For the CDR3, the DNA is TGTGCCAGCAGCCCCAGACCGGGTCTGGAGACCCAGTACTTC.

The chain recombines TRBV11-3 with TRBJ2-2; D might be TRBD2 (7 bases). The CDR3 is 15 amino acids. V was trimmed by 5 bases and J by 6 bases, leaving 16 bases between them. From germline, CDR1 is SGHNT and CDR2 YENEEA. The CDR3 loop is CASSPGGASAGELFF. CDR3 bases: TGTGCCAGCAGCCCGGGGGGCGCAAGTGCCGGGGAGCTGTTTTTT.

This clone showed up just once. The CDR3 region has the DNA TGTGCCAGCAGGTCGAAGGGGCTTCAAGGGGCCAACGTCCTGACTTTC. Translating it yields CASRSKGLQGANVLTF. The chain recombines TRBV27 with TRBJ2-6; D perhaps matches TRBD1 (5 bases). The ends were cut back, 6 bases at V and 4 bases at J, with 16 bases in the middle. CDR1 is MNHEY and CDR2 is SMNVEV in the germline V gene (reference sequence). CDR3 length: 16 amino acids.

CDR3 DNA: TGTGCCGCGGCAACTAATGAAAAACTGTTTTTT. Translating it yields CAAATNEKLFF. V is TRBV2 and J is TRBJ1-4; D ambiguous. In germline, CDR1 is SNHLY, CDR2 FYNNEI. Trimming took off 11 bases at V and 0 bases at J, with 4 bases between the two ends. The CDR3 covers 11 residues. Based on the CDR3 plus reference TRBV2 and TRBJ1-4, the full variable domain is EPEVTQTPSHQVTQMGQEVILRCVPISNHLYFYWYRQILGQKVEFLVSFYNNEISEKSEIFDDQFSVERPDGSNFTLKIRSTKLEDSAMYFCAAATNEKLFFGSGTQLSVL.

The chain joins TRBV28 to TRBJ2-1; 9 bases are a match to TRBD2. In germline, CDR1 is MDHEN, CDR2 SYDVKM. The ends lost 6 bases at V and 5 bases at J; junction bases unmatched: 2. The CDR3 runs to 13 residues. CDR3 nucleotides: TGTGCCAGCAGAGCGGGAGGCAACAATGAGCAGTTCTTC. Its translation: CASRAGGNNEQFF.

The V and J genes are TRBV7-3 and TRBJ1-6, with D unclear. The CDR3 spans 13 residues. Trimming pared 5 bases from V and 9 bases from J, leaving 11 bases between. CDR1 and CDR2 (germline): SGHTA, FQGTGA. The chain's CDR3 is CASSEYPGSPLHF. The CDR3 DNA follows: TGTGCCAGCAGCGAGTATCCGGGTTCACCCCTCCACTTT.

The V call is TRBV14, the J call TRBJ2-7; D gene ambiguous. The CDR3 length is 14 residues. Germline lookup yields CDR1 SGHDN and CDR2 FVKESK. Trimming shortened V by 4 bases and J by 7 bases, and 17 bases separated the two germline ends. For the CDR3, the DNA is TGTGCCAGCAGCCCAACTACCTGGACCGAGGAGCAGTACTTC. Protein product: CASSPTTWTEEQYF.